This TCR beta chain is drawn from a study of long-term antiretroviral therapy in people with HIV. Study-level background: The earliest samples came from an era when ART typically awaited falling CD4 counts.

Whole-study findings and limits: After ART, diversity increased yet remained lower than transplant donor controls.

Running of the v3.0 immunoSEQ assay took place at survey level. Clones were read by immunoSEQ multiplex PCR, and TCRdb kept only the in-frame ones, dropping some. The sample carries about 23,000 clones, approximately 85% recorded once. In the case of this clone: Its antigen is not known.

The input for sequencing was unsorted PBMCs, taken 1.5 years after starting antiretroviral therapy. This receptor was taken from a man aged 25-45 years with HIV.

The CDR3 region is CASGLAVGGADSSEQYF. The DNA of the CDR3 is TGTGCTAGTGGTTTAGCGGTGGGGGGGGCCGATTCTAGCGAGCAGTACTTC. The chain is built from TRBV12-5 and TRBJ2-7, with a tentative D call TRBD2 (7 bases). Trimming cost V 3 bases and J 6 bases, with 24 bases left between them. The CDR3 length is 17 residues. Germline-derived CDR1 and CDR2 are LGHNT and FRNRAP.